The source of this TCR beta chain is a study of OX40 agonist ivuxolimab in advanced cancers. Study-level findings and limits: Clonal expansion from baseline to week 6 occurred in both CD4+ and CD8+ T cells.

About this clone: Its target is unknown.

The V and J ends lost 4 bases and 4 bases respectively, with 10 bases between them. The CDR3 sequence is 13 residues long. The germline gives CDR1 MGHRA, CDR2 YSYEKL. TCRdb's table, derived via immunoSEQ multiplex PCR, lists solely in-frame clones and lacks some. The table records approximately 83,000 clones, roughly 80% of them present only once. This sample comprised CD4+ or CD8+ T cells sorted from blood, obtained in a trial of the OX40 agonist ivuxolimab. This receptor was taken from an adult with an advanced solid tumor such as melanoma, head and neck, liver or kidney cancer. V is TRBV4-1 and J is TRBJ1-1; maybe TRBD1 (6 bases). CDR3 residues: CASSRGQSTEAFF. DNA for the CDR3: TGCGCCAGCAGCCGAGGACAGTCCACTGAAGCTTTCTTT.